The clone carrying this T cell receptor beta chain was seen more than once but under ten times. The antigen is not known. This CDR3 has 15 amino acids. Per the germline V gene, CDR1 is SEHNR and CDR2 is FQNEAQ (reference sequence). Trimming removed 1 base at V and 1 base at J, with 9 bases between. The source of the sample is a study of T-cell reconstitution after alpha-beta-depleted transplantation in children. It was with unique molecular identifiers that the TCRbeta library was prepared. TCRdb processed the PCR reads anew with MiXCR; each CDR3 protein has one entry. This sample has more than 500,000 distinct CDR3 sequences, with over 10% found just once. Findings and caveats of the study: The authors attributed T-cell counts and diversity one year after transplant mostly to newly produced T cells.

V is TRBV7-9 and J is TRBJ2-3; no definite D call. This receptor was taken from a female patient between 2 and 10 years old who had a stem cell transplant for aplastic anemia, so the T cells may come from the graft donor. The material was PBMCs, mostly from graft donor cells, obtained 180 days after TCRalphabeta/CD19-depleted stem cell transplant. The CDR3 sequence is CASSLGDTRTDTQYF. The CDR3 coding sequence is TGTGCCAGCAGCTTAGGTGACACCCGCACAGATACGCAGTATTTT.